The rows below give T cell receptor beta chains drawn from one sample of a study of identifying expanded T cells in peripheral blood. Measured with immunoSEQ multiplex PCR; TCRdb has only the in-frame clones, and not every one. The sample contains around 78,000 clones, 70% to 90% of which appear only once. Input material: blood. Receptor source: a person between 18 and 75 years old in good health. CDR3s include the opening cysteine and the closing phenylalanine or tryptophan. A D gene is named only where the DNA matches it firmly. A clone size is listed for some rows: how often the clone was seen (once, few, many), or a class if it is expanded.

j_call: TRBJ1-5; v_call: TRBV28; d_call: TRBD1; clone_size: few; cdr3_nt: TGTGCCAGCAGTTTTACGGGACAGGGTTTTGTGGATAGCAATCAGCCCCAGCATTTT; cdr3_aa: CASSFTGQGFVDSNQPQHF
j_call: TRBJ2-7; v_call: TRBV7-3; d_call: TRBD1; clone_size: few; cdr3_nt: TGTGCCAGCAGCTTAAATGGCAGGACAGGGCAACGGTTAACCTACGAGCAGTACTTC; cdr3_aa: CASSLNGRTGQRLTYEQYF
j_call: TRBJ2-7; v_call: TRBV7-8; d_call: NA; clone_size: NA; cdr3_nt: TGTGCCAGCAGCTTAGCGCAGGCAGCGGTCGGCGAGCAGTACTTC; cdr3_aa: CASSLAQAAVGEQYF
j_call: TRBJ2-2; v_call: TRBV11-2; d_call: NA; clone_size: NA; cdr3_nt: TGTGCCAGCAGCTTACTAGCGGGACAGGGGATCACCGGGGAGCTGTTTTTT; cdr3_aa: CASSLLAGQGITGELFF
j_call: TRBJ2-5; v_call: TRBV9; d_call: TRBD2; clone_size: NA; cdr3_nt: TGTGCCAGCAGCGCCTACGCGGGGGGAATACAAGAGACCCAGTACTTC; cdr3_aa: CASSAYAGGIQETQYF
j_call: TRBJ2-2; v_call: TRBV19; d_call: TRBD2; clone_size: once; cdr3_nt: TGTGCCAGTAGTCCCCGGACTAGCAGGGCCGGGGAGCTGTTTTTT; cdr3_aa: CASSPRTSRAGELFF
j_call: TRBJ1-5; v_call: TRBV9; d_call: TRBD1; clone_size: NA; cdr3_nt: TGTGCCAGCAGCCGGACAGGGAGTCAGCCCCAGCATTTT; cdr3_aa: CASSRTGSQPQHF
j_call: TRBJ2-1; v_call: TRBV7-2; d_call: TRBD2; clone_size: NA; cdr3_nt: TGTGCCAGCAGCTGGGGGACTAGCGGGTACAATGAGCAGTTCTTC; cdr3_aa: CASSWGTSGYNEQFF
j_call: TRBJ2-1; v_call: TRBV19; d_call: NA; clone_size: NA; cdr3_nt: TGTGCCAGTAGTATAGAAGACGTCTCCTACAATGAGCAGTTCTTC; cdr3_aa: CASSIEDVSYNEQFF
j_call: TRBJ1-4; v_call: TRBV18; d_call: TRBD1; clone_size: NA; cdr3_nt: TGTGCCAGCTCCAGGACAGGGGAGGGTGAAAAACTGTTTTTT; cdr3_aa: CASSRTGEGEKLFF
j_call: TRBJ2-1; v_call: TRBV10-3; d_call: NA; clone_size: NA; cdr3_nt: TGTGCCATCAGTGGAACGGGGCCTGGGATATACAATGAGCAGTTCTTC; cdr3_aa: CAISGTGPGIYNEQFF
j_call: TRBJ2-1; v_call: TRBV7-2; d_call: NA; clone_size: many; cdr3_nt: TGTGCCAGCAGCTTTAGCCCCTCCGGTGAGCAGTTCTTC; cdr3_aa: CASSFSPSGEQFF
j_call: TRBJ2-1; v_call: TRBV5-1; d_call: NA; clone_size: NA; cdr3_nt: TGCGCCAGCAGTACAGGGTACGATGAGCAGTTCTTC; cdr3_aa: CASSTGYDEQFF
j_call: TRBJ1-1; v_call: TRBV20-1; d_call: NA; clone_size: NA; cdr3_nt: TGCAGTGCTAGAGTCTTTCCTGAAGCTTTCTTT; cdr3_aa: CSARVFPEAFF
j_call: TRBJ2-7; v_call: TRBV5-7; d_call: TRBD2; clone_size: NA; cdr3_nt: TGTGCCAGCAGCCGGCGTCTGCAGGGGACTAGCGGGAGAATGGAACAGTACTTC; cdr3_aa: CASSRRLQGTSGRMEQYF
j_call: TRBJ2-7; v_call: TRBV5-4; d_call: NA; clone_size: NA; cdr3_nt: TGTGCCAGCAGCGCACAAGGAGGCGGGTTCTACGAGCAGTACTTC; cdr3_aa: CASSAQGGGFYEQYF
j_call: TRBJ2-7; v_call: TRBV7-8; d_call: NA; clone_size: NA; cdr3_nt: TGTGCCAGCAGCTTGGTCGGCAGTAGCTCCTACGAGCAGTACTTC; cdr3_aa: CASSLVGSSSYEQYF
j_call: TRBJ1-5; v_call: TRBV6-1; d_call: NA; clone_size: NA; cdr3_nt: TGTGCCAGCAGTGAAATGGGCAGCGACAATCAGCCCCAGCATTTT; cdr3_aa: CASSEMGSDNQPQHF
j_call: TRBJ2-5; v_call: TRBV9; d_call: NA; clone_size: NA; cdr3_nt: TGTGCCAGCTCGGATGGAGAGACCCAGTACTTC; cdr3_aa: CASSDGETQYF
j_call: TRBJ2-5; v_call: TRBV29-1; d_call: TRBD2; clone_size: NA; cdr3_nt: TGCAGCGTTGTGCGGCGCCCTAGCGGGAGGGGGGTACAAGAGACCCAGTACTTC; cdr3_aa: CSVVRRPSGRGVQETQYF
j_call: TRBJ2-1; v_call: TRBV7-7; d_call: NA; clone_size: NA; cdr3_nt: TGTGCTAGCAGCTTAGCGCTTGGGAACTCGGCCTACAATGAGCAGTTCTTC; cdr3_aa: CASSLALGNSAYNEQFF
j_call: TRBJ1-1; v_call: TRBV7-8; d_call: NA; clone_size: NA; cdr3_nt: TGTGCCAGCAGCCAACAGGAGAACACTGAAGCTTTCTTT; cdr3_aa: CASSQQENTEAFF
j_call: TRBJ2-1; v_call: TRBV29-1; d_call: TRBD2; clone_size: once; cdr3_nt: TGCAGCGCTCCGGGACTAGGGTACAATGAGCAGTTCTTC; cdr3_aa: CSAPGLGYNEQFF